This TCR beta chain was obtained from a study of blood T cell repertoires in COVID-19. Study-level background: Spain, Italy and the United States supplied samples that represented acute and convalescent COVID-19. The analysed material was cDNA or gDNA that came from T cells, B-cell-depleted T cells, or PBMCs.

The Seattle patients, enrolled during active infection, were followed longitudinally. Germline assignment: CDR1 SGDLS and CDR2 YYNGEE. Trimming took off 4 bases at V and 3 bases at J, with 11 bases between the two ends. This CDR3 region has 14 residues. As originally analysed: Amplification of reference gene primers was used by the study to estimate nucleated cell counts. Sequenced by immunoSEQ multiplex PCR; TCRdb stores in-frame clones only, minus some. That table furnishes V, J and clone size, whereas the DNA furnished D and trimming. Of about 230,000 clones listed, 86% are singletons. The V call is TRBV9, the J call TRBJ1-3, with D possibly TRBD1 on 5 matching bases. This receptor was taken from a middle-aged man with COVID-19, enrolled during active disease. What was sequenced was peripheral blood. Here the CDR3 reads CASSRQGGGNTIYF. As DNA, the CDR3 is TGTGCCAGCAGCCGCCAGGGAGGTGGAAACACCATATATTTT.